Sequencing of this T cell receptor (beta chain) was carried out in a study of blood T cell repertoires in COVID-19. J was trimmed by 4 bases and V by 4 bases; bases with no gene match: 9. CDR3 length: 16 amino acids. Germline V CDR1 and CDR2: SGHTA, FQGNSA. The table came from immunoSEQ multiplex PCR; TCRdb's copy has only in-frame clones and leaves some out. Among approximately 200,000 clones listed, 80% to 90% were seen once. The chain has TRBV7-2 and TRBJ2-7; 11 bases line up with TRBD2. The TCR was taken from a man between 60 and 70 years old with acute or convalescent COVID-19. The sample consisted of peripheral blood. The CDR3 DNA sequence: TGTGCCAGCAGCTCGAAGATAGCGGGAGGGGTGTACGAGCAGTACTTC. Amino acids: CASSSKIAGGVYEQYF.